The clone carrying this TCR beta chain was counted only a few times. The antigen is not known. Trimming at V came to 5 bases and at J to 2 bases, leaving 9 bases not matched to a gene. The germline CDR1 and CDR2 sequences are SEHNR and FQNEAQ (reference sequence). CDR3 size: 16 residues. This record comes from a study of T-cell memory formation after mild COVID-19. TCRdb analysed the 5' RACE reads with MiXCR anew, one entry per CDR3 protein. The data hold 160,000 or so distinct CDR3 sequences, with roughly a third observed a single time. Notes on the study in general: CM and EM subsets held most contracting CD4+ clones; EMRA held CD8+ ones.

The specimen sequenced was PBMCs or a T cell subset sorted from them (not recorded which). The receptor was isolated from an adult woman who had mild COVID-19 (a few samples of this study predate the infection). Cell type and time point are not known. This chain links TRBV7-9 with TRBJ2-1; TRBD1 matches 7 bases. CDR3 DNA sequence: TGTGCCAGCAGCCGCAGGGGGACAGAAGCCTACAATGAGCAGTTCTTC. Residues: CASSRRGTEAYNEQFF.